The next 9 T cell receptor beta chains were all read from a single sample in a study of monozygotic twins with inflammatory bowel disease. TCRdb reprocessed the 5' RACE reads, with one entry per CDR3 protein and no DNA. The ten top clones account for 2%, within a sample of approximately 330,000 distinct CDR3 sequences. Material for sequencing was blood. The source of these receptors is a human donor with ulcerative colitis or Crohn's disease, or a healthy co-twin of an affected twin (not recorded which).

The chain employs TRBV20-1 and TRBJ1-3. Germline V CDR1 and CDR2: DFQATT, SNEGSKA (reference sequence). This CDR3 contains 13 residues. The CDR3 protein is CSARRTSGNTIYF.

The chain employs TRBV7-9 and TRBJ2-3. The CDR3 spans 14 residues. CDR1 and CDR2 (germline): SEHNR, FQNEAQ (reference sequence). CDR3 region: CASSFQASTDTQYF.

This rearrangement joins TRBV20-1 to TRBJ1-1; lacking DNA, the TRBD1 call made by TCRdb goes unchecked. The CDR3 length is 16 residues. In germline, CDR1 is DFQATT, CDR2 SNEGSKA (reference sequence). The CDR3 spells CSARDLSGRGNTEAFF.

The chain uses TRBV21-1 and TRBJ2-1; the D call from TCRdb, TRBD1, cannot be confirmed without DNA. TRBV21-1 represents a pseudogene. CDR3 length: 14 residues. The chain's CDR3 is CASSTYYRDNEQFF.

The chain is built from TRBV5-1 and TRBJ1-5. This CDR3 is 16 amino acids long. Germline V gene sequence: CDR1 SGHRS, CDR2 YFSETQ. CDR3 residues: CASSLPAEPSNQPQHF.

The chain uses TRBV15 and TRBJ1-3. Germline V CDR1 and CDR2: LNHNV, YYDKDF (reference sequence). The CDR3 totals 17 residues. CDR3: CATSRDNRQTPGNTIYF.

The chain uses TRBV28 and TRBJ1-5; TCRdb outputs TRBD1, but without DNA this stays unchecked. Germline V lookup: CDR1 MDHEN, CDR2 SYDVKM. The CDR3 length is 12 residues. The CDR3: CASSPSYEPQHF.

This chain's CDR3 is CASSSHLAMREGMNEQFF. This chain uses TRBV27 with TRBJ2-1; TCRdb's D call of TRBD2 is untestable without DNA. In germline, CDR1 is MNHEY, CDR2 SMNVEV (reference sequence). The CDR3 has 18 amino acids.

The chain's CDR3 is CASRMEWGSYEQYF. V usage is TRBV5-1 and J usage is TRBJ2-7. CDR3 length: 14 amino acids. Germline-derived CDR1 and CDR2 are SGHRS and YFSETQ. Based on the CDR3 plus reference TRBV5-1 and TRBJ2-7, the full variable domain is KAGVTQTPRYLIKTRGQQVTLSCSPISGHRSVSWYQQTPGQGLQFLFEYFSETQRNKGNFPGRFSGRQFSNSRSEMNVSTLELGDSALYLCASRMEWGSYEQYFGPGTRLTVT.